This TCR beta chain was sequenced for a study of CD8+ T cells in alopecia areata. As for the study in general: Oral tofacitinib (5 to 10 mg twice daily) was administered to treated patients.

In this sample, this clone turned up many times. V gave up 5 bases and J gave up 2 bases, with 11 bases separating them. Germline CDR1 is SGHVS and CDR2 is FNYEAQ. This CDR3 has 14 residues. Sequencing relied on a cDNA template that was reverse transcribed from extracted RNA. Only in-frame clones appear in the TCRdb table, and some are missing; sequencing was by immunoSEQ multiplex PCR. The sample records about 180,000 clones, approximately 56% being singletons. This chain links TRBV7-6 with TRBJ2-3; weak D call: TRBD1 (5 bases). This TCR derives from a human donor with alopecia areata. The starting material was CD4+ T cells sorted from blood, obtained at week 0. The CDR3 DNA reads TGTGCCAGCAGCCAGACAGATCCCACAGATACGCAGTATTTT. Translation: CASSQTDPTDTQYF. Using reference TRBV7-6 and TRBJ2-3 for the parts outside the CDR3, the full variable domain is GAGVSQSPRYKVTKRGQDVALRCDPISGHVSLYWYRQALGQGPEFLTYFNYEAQQDKSGLPNDRFSAERPEGSISTLTIQRTEQRDSAMYRCASSQTDPTDTQYFGPGTRLTVL.